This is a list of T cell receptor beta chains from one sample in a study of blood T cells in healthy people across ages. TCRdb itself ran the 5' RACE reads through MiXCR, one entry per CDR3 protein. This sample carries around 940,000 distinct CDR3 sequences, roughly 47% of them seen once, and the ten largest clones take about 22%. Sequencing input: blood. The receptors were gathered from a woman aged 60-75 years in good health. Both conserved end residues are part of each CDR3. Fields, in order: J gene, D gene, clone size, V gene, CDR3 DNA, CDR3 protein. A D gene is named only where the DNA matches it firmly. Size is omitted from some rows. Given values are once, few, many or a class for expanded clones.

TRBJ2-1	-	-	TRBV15	TGTGCCACCAGCAGAAAGAGTAGTTATGAGCAGTTCTTC	CATSRKSSYEQFF
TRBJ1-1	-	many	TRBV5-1	TGCGCCAGCGCGGAGGAACAGGGATATGACACTGAAGCTTTCTTT	CASAEEQGYDTEAFF
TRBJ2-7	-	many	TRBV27	TGTGCCAGCAGTGCGACAGGCTACGAGCAGTACTTC	CASSATGYEQYF
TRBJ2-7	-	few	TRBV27	TGTGCCAGCAGTTTTTCTGAGGCCTCCTACGAGCAGTACTTC	CASSFSEASYEQYF
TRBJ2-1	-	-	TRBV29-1	TGCAGCGTGGTGACTAGTAGCGAGGAGCAGTTCTTC	CSVVTSSEEQFF
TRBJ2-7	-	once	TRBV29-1	TGCAGCGTACTAAGGGACGCCCCTTTTTCCTACGAGCAGTACTTC	CSVLRDAPFSYEQYF
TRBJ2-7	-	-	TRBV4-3	TGCGCCAGCAGCCAAGATGGAGTAGGCCCCTACGAGCAGTACTTC	CASSQDGVGPYEQYF
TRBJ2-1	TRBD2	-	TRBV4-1	TGCGCCAGCAGCCAAGGCCCAGCGGGGCCATACAATGAGCAGTTCTTC	CASSQGPAGPYNEQFF
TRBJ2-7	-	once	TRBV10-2	TGCGCCACCCAGGGGATAGGTTACGAGCAGTACTTC	CATQGIGYEQYF
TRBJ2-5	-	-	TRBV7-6	TGTGCCAGCAGCGAAATTGACAGCCGACAGACCCAGTACTTC	CASSEIDSRQTQYF
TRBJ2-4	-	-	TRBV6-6	TGTGCCAGCATCAACGGGCAGGGGAACATTCAGTACTTC	CASINGQGNIQYF